This record looks at one T cell receptor beta chain sequence and its context. What antigen it recognizes has not been identified. Per-base quality was not reported, and no clone a single base away is much larger than it. Libraries were constructed by the immunoSEQ multiplex PCR assay. For the multiplex PCR, a mixture combining 60 forward primers for TCR Vbeta segments and 13 reverse primers for TCR Jbeta segments was used. A multiplex PCR assay on genomic DNA amplified the CDR3 region of rearranged TCR beta genes. The amplified TCR beta libraries were sequenced on the Illumina HiSeq System as 87-base-pair reads. Under the source paper's analysis protocol: A later analysis tallied roughly 76 million unique TCR beta chains across the 700 or so repertoires, and around 10 million of those chains were shared by two or more donors. Raw reads were error-corrected and collapsed into unique sequences with a nearest-neighbor algorithm that merged closely related sequences to remove PCR and sequencing errors. V, D and J gene segments were assigned by aligning CDR3 sequences to IMGT reference sequences. For a sequence to be retained, a match of at least six nucleotides to both a V gene segment and a J gene segment was required. A rearrangement was called productive if the CDR3 had no stop codons and remained in frame with V and J, and every other rearrangement was called non-productive. CDR3 was defined by IMGT convention, running from the second conserved V-encoded cysteine to the conserved J-encoded phenylalanine. The earlier analysis of about 560 of the donors excluded any sequence lacking an unambiguous match to a single V gene segment. In an earlier analysis of roughly 600 of the donors, a V segment was called functional when productive rearrangements were above 56.7%, and segregating when the standard deviation between donors exceeded 5%. To diagnose cytomegalovirus status from the catalog of TCR beta chain sequences, a statistical classification framework was built. In a later analysis, V and J genes were assigned by comparing TCR nucleotide sequences against IMGT/GENE-DB human TR gene sequences. The TCRdist pipeline was used in a later analysis to assign CDR3 sequences and most-parsimonious VDJ recombination scenarios. A later analysis defined each TCR beta chain by its CDR3 amino acid sequence plus V-gene family, and excluded reads lacking a unique V-gene family. A later analysis removed nearly 600 highly shared, low-generation-probability nucleotide sequences to deal with suspected cross-contamination and a sequencing artifact. For each public chain, a later analysis derived a clonal expansion index from normalized ranks of inferred template counts within each repertoire. In a later analysis, generation probabilities were computed with a VDJ recombination model fitted to out-of-frame rearrangements, and the resulting probabilities were checked against IGoR. Hypergeometric tests were used in a later analysis to score TCR-TCR, TCR-HLA and TCR-CMV co-occurrence, with a repertoire-size bias correction applied to the TCR pairs. In a later analysis, false discovery rates were estimated by permuting HLA or CMV assignments 20 times. In a later analysis, co-occurring TCRs were grouped using DBSCAN, and TCRdist sequence similarity was added for clustering within HLA-allele-positive subsets. Repertoires with fewer than 30,000 or more than 120,000 public chains, plus five repertoires with anomalous nucleotide sharing, were excluded from co-occurrence clustering. Drawn from immuneACCESS, this table holds only the in-frame rearrangements with V and J called that TCRdb kept. Clones are partly lost; checked studies trace under half to an unresolved V gene and leave the rest unexplained. V and J calls and clone size follow that table, whereas D and trimming were derived from the DNA. The sample includes about 210,000 clones, with roughly 87% observed a single time. The ten largest clones take up around 6% of the sample.

This specimen belongs to a study of cytomegalovirus exposure and HLA in healthy donors (dated by TCRdb to between 2016 and 2019). Looking at the study overall: According to an earlier analysis of a few hundred of the donors, about 179 million T cells yielded some 120 million unique TCR beta sequences and about 300 Gb of sequence data. Approximately 310 gigabases of sequencing data and 80 million or so unique TCR sequences were included in an early release covering about 620 HLA-typed donors. Of the approximately 370 genotyped donors, over 80% were placed in the genetic ancestry cluster associated with self-reported Caucasian donors. The study aimed to test whether signatures of past pathogen exposure could be identified by cataloging public T cell receptors. Using immunosequencing, the study profiled T cell repertoires from roughly 650 subjects and related those repertoires to cytomegalovirus serostatus. Along with the roughly 700-subject first cohort, a separate validation cohort of over a hundred different subjects was used. To predict cytomegalovirus infection status, the study brought together high-throughput TCR immunosequencing, statistical association of individual TCRs with disease status, and machine learning. A later analysis re-examined previously published TCR beta repertoires from more than 550 donors and added high-resolution HLA genotyping to investigate patterns of TCR occurrence. Rather than using new phenotypic data, the later analysis identified candidate immune exposures from TCR beta sequences and from how often those sequences occurred across donors. To decide whether each TCR beta V gene segment behaved as functional or pseudogenic, an earlier analysis of nearly 600 of the donors relied on high-throughput TCR beta sequencing. Donor age, sex, ethnicity and CMV serostatus were compiled together with the repertoire data. A later genetic analysis took genome-wide SNP genotypes for 398 of the 666 donors and used that subset as a discovery cohort. All discovery cohort repertoires had been generated using a single sequencing platform. Both class I and class II loci were covered by HLA typing, at four-digit resolution. Typing coverage differed by locus: A, B, C, DRB1 and DQB1 were typed in about 620-640 donors, DQA1 in roughly 510, DPA1 in 600 to 610, and DPB1 in around 440. Four or five DR-DQ haplotypes were handled as single units for association and clustering because linkage in the cohort was strong. Among about 400 genotyped donors of the cohort, an average of approximately 200,000 unique TCR beta nucleotide sequences was sequenced per donor, of which about 18% were non-productive.

The cohort was made up of hundreds of healthy bone marrow donors. At the time of sampling, every cohort member was nominally healthy, though immune exposures that went unrecorded were likely present. The donor tested CMV seropositive and was one of the 289 seropositive cohort members. A peripheral blood sample was provided by each donor, and peripheral blood mononuclear cells were used for TCR beta sequencing. The Qiagen DNeasy Blood Extraction Kit was used to extract genomic DNA from the blood cell samples. Spanning cysteine to phenylalanine, the CDR3 consists of 15 amino acids. Only the CDR3 DNA stays, 45 bases, in frame from base 1. The research as a whole found: Correlated functional status among segregating V segments might be attributable to linkage disequilibrium, but an unknown experimental factor could not be ruled out. Immune exposure information for the cohort was limited to CMV serostatus. Cytomegalovirus status was reported to be diagnosed by the classifier with high specificity and sensitivity in both the original and validation cohorts. HLA typing was unavailable for some donors at each locus, so association tests used only the typed subset. When HLA alleles, especially DR and DQ, strongly co-occurred, TCR associations were difficult to assign to individual alleles. In a later analysis, HLA-associated TCR beta chains showed more clonal expansion and lower generation probabilities than non-associated chains that were equally common. A later analysis reported that several top co-occurrence clusters appeared linked to parvovirus B19, influenza, CMV and Epstein-Barr virus. Broadly in line with IMGT annotations, most TCR beta V segments showed up in productive rearrangements about 87% or about 30% of the time in an earlier analysis of several hundred of the donors. Specific HLA alleles were associated with 18,000 or so TCR beta sequences at a false discovery rate of 0.05 in a later analysis. A few of the identified cytomegalovirus-associated TCR beta chains were confirmed in vitro to be specific for cytomegalovirus antigens. This cohort had only TCR beta chains sequenced, and the lack of alpha or paired-chain data limited which features could be detected. According to a later analysis, most CMV-associated TCR beta chains appeared to be HLA-restricted, and the HLA associations seemed to be driven largely by CMV exposure. According to a later genetic analysis, donors in an Asian-associated ancestry cluster had fewer N-insertions in productive TCRs than the approximately 690-donor mean. A total of 150 or so TCR beta chains were listed by the study as associated with cytomegalovirus. A cluster of highly shared sequence variants was judged likely to be a technical artifact of the sequencing pipeline. A further reported finding was that TCR beta sequences accurately predicted the HLA-A and HLA-B alleles for most subjects in the first cohort. Most TCR sequences were observed very rarely across donors, whereas some public TCRs were present in many individuals. Some IMGT-functional V segments, including TRBV6-2 and TRBV6-3, could not be distinguished by the 87-base-pair reads and were therefore excluded. V-gene and J-gene trimming of TCR beta chains was associated with a missense DCLRE1C variant in a later genetic analysis, and the association was replicated in an independent cohort. In a later analysis, the rate of TCR association differed among HLA loci, with DRB1 alleles having the most associated TCRs and HLA-C alleles having the fewest. The authors suggested that the approach could potentially be extended to other disease states and immunological phenotypes. Sequencing depth was assumed to be roughly uniform across donors in the presence/absence analyses, though that assumption may not hold. Because counts were too low, about 18 rarely observed V segments, including chromosome 9 orphons, were excluded from the earlier analysis of a few hundred of the donors.

The rearranged chain carries TRBV21-1 and TRBJ1-5; TRBD1, the table's D call, lacks a check against the DNA. TRBV21-1 corresponds to a pseudogene. Sequenced sample: PBMCs. This clonotype was obtained from a man aged 35 to 55 in good health and CMV-seropositive. The DNA sequence is given as TGTGCCAGCAGCGCCGGCGGAGGGGGCAGGCGGCCCCAGCATTTT. Translated, this gives CASSAGGGGRRPQHF.